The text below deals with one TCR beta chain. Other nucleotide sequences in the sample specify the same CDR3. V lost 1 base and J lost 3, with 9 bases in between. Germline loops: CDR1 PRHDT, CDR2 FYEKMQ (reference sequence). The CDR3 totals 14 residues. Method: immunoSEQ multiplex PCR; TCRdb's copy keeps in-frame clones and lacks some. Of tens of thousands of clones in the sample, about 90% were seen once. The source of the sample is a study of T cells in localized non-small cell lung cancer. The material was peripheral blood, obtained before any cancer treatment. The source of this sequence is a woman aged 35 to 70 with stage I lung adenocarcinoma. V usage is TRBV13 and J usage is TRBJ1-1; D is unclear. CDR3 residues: CASSLEKGYTEAFF. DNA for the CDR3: TGTGCCAGCAGCTTAGAGAAGGGTTACACTGAAGCTTTCTTT.